The next 25 T cell receptor beta chains were all read from a single sample in a study of T cell repertoires in cytomegalovirus infection (dated by TCRdb to between 2018 and 2020). The sequencer listed for this sample is Illumina HiSeq 1500. TCRdb trimmed the raw reads at Q25, called clones with MiXCR and kept productive beta chains. Rows matching on CDR3 protein sequence are summarized as one entry with the most common DNA and genes. The sample table records some 600,000 distinct CDR3 sequences; 24% of these occur just once. The top ten constitute under 8.5% of the sample. Material for sequencing was CD8+ T cells from PBMCs. Receptor source: a human donor in good health (CMV status not recorded). Some clones in this sample may be carry-over from other donors' samples.

The table lists this clonotype with a few counts. The chain links TRBV20-1 to TRBJ2-3; 8 bases match TRBD2. CDR3 size: 14 residues. Germline CDR1 is DFQATT and CDR2 is SNEGSKA (reference sequence). Trimming took 5 bases from V and 4 from J; bases not matched to a gene: 8. The CDR3 reads CSAPTGGPADTQYF. In DNA, the CDR3 is TGCAGTGCTCCGACGGGGGGGCCCGCAGATACGCAGTATTTT.

This sequence joins TRBV28 and TRBJ1-1; no definite D call. Deletions cut 3 bases from V and 1 base from J, with 6 bases between. This CDR3 contains 13 residues. The V gene's germline CDR1 is MDHEN and CDR2 SYDVKM. Here the CDR3 reads CASSFPPNTEAFF. The DNA for the CDR3 is TGTGCCAGCAGTTTTCCCCCGAACACTGAAGCTTTCTTT. The full variable domain, completed using reference TRBV28 and TRBJ1-1, is DVKVTQSSRYLVKRTGEKVFLECVQDMDHENMFWYRQDPGLGLRLIYFSYDVKMKEKGDIPEGYSVSREKKERFSLILESASTNQTSMYLCASSFPPNTEAFFGQGTRLTVV.

This clonotype was detected a few times. V is TRBV20-1 and J is TRBJ2-2; 9 bases map to TRBD1. Losses at the gene ends were 4 bases for V and 1 base for J; bases not matched to a gene: 1. This CDR3 region has 14 residues. Per the germline V gene, CDR1 is DFQATT and CDR2 is SNEGSKA (reference sequence). CDR3 in amino acids: CSAKGQGNTGELFF. CDR3 in DNA: TGCAGTGCTAAGGGACAGGGGAACACCGGGGAGCTGTTTTTT.

The rearrangement joins TRBV7-6 to TRBJ2-2, with a weak D call TRBD2 (5 bases). V was clipped by 7 bases and J by 6 bases, with 6 bases between them. The CDR3 extends over 11 amino acids. Looked up from germline, CDR1 is SGHVS and CDR2 is FNYEAQ. The CDR3: CASNGAGELFF. The CDR3 DNA sequence: TGTGCCAGCAACGGGGCCGGGGAGCTGTTTTTT.

The chain carries TRBV29-1 and TRBJ2-5; D remains ambiguous. This CDR3 is 13 amino acids long. Germline V lookup: CDR1 SQVTM, CDR2 ANQGSEA. The V gene lost 6 bases and the J gene lost 3 bases, with 14 bases spanning the gap. CDR3 DNA: TGCAGCGTAGTCCCTTGGCTAGAAGAGACCCAGTACTTC. This codes for CSVVPWLEETQYF.

The chain links TRBV7-9 to TRBJ2-5; 7 bases match TRBD1. V dropped 5 bases and J dropped 3; count of bases not matched to a gene: 6. Per germline, CDR1 SEHNR and CDR2 FQNEAQ (reference sequence). This CDR3 has 14 amino acids. The CDR3 nucleotides read TGTGCCAGCAGCCACCGGGACAGAGAAGAGACCCAGTACTTC. Protein product: CASSHRDREETQYF.

The table lists this clonotype with many counts. CDR3 DNA sequence: TGTGCCAGCAGCTCTCATGGCATTCAGTACTTC. Translation: CASSSHGIQYF. This chain uses TRBV7-8 with TRBJ2-4; D is unresolved. This CDR3 is 11 amino acids long. V gave up 4 bases and J gave up 9 bases, with 7 bases separating them. CDR1 is SGHVS and CDR2 is FQNEAQ in the germline V gene.

This chain joins TRBV5-8 and TRBJ2-5, with 9 bases that match TRBD1. Germline CDR1 SGHTS, CDR2 YDEGEE. The CDR3 is 13 amino acids. V lost 7 bases to trimming and J lost 4 bases; unmatched junction nucleotides: 5. CDR3 nucleotide sequence: TGTGCCAGCGCCGGGACAGGGTCAGAGACCCAGTACTTC. Protein product: CASAGTGSETQYF.

This clonotype occurred a few times. The V call is TRBV20-1, the J call TRBJ2-7; D is perhaps TRBD2 (6 bases). This CDR3 spans 15 amino acids. Trimming cost V 0 bases and J 2 bases, with 14 bases left between them. Germline V CDR1 and CDR2: DFQATT, SNEGSKA (reference sequence). The CDR3 sequence is CSARERGNPPYEQYF. CDR3 coding DNA: TGCAGTGCTAGAGAACGGGGGAATCCACCCTACGAGCAGTACTTC.

This clonotype was observed many times. This chain connects TRBV7-2 to TRBJ2-2; D is undetermined. V was clipped by 2 bases and J by 4 bases, with 8 bases between them. The CDR3 has 14 amino acids. CDR1 SGHTA and CDR2 FQGNSA come from the germline V gene. CDR3 sequence (DNA): TGTGCCAGCAGCTTAAACTCTCGCACCGGGGAGCTGTTTTTT. Its protein product is CASSLNSRTGELFF.

This clonotype was seen a few times. The chain uses TRBV12-3 or TRBV12-4 and TRBJ1-2; 9 nucleotides agree with TRBD1. The length of the CDR3 is 13 residues. Losses at the gene ends were 7 bases for V and 5 bases for J; bases not matched to a gene: 5. This CDR3 reads CASTLGTGYGYTF. The CDR3 DNA is TGTGCCAGCACCCTCGGGACAGGGTATGGCTACACCTTC.

There are a few counts of this clonotype. The chain combines TRBV7-9 with TRBJ2-4; perhaps D is TRBD1 or TRBD2 (7 bases each). CDR3 length equals 15 residues. Per germline, CDR1 SEHNR and CDR2 FQNEAQ (reference sequence). V lost 5 bases to trimming and J lost 9 bases, with 20 bases between them. CDR3 sequence: CASSPPDREGGIQYF. The CDR3 DNA follows: TGTGCCAGCAGCCCTCCAGACAGGGAGGGAGGCATTCAGTACTTC.

The chain carries TRBV20-1 and TRBJ2-7; tentative D call: TRBD1 (6 bases). This CDR3 spans 15 amino acids. Germline values: CDR1 DFQATT, CDR2 SNEGSKA (reference sequence). CDR3 sequence reads: CSAGGPKGDHWEWGV. The CDR3 DNA reads as TGCAGTGCTGGGGGACCGAAGGGGGACCATTGGGAATGGGGCGTC.

Many counts were recorded for this clonotype. This chain connects TRBV7-2 to TRBJ2-2; TRBD1 might be the D (6 bases). Per the germline V gene, CDR1 is SGHTA and CDR2 is FQGNSA. Trimming stripped 5 bases from V and 5 bases from J, with 12 bases between. The CDR3 has 14 amino acids. CDR3 amino acids: CASSLNTGTGELFF. The CDR3 nucleotides read TGTGCCAGCAGCCTCAATACAGGGACCGGGGAGCTGTTTTTT.

J is TRBJ2-2 and V is TRBV20-1; D uncertain. The V gene's germline CDR1 is DFQATT and CDR2 SNEGSKA (reference sequence). V lost 8 bases and J 1 base, leaving 11 bases between the germline ends. This CDR3 comprises 13 residues. The CDR3 bases are TGCAGTTACGAGGACCAGAACACCGGGGAGCTGTTTTTT. This sequence encodes CSYEDQNTGELFF.

CDR3 sequence: CATSDFTRGNNEQFF. The CDR3 DNA reads as TGTGCCACCAGTGATTTCACGCGGGGGAACAATGAGCAGTTCTTC. The V call is TRBV24-1, the J call TRBJ2-1, with 7 bases matching TRBD2. Per germline, CDR1 KGHDR and CDR2 SFDVKD. After removal of 1 base from V and 5 bases from J, the junction contained 4 bases not matched to a gene. The CDR3 runs to 15 residues.

Only a few counts were recorded for this clonotype. The V call is TRBV7-6, the J call TRBJ2-2, with 10 bases identical to TRBD1. The junction had 15 bases not matched to a gene; V was cut back by 7 bases and J by 4 bases. The CDR3 spans 18 residues. The V gene's germline CDR1 is SGHVS and CDR2 FNYEAQ. For the CDR3, the DNA is TGTGCCAGCACCAAAAGGGGACCGGGACAGGGGACCACCGGGGAGCTGTTTTTT. This sequence encodes CASTKRGPGQGTTGELFF. The full variable domain, completed using reference TRBV7-6 and TRBJ2-2, is GAGVSQSPRYKVTKRGQDVALRCDPISGHVSLYWYRQALGQGPEFLTYFNYEAQQDKSGLPNDRFSAERPEGSISTLTIQRTEQRDSAMYRCASTKRGPGQGTTGELFFGEGSRLTVL.

The genes are TRBV19 and TRBJ2-6; D is unresolved. The CDR3 consists of 14 residues. V gave up 7 bases and J gave up 0 bases, with 7 bases separating them. Looked up from germline, CDR1 is LNHDA and CDR2 is SQIVND (reference sequence). Here the CDR3 DNA reads TGTGCCAGTACAACACACTCTGGGGCCAACGTCCTGACTTTC. Translating gives CASTTHSGANVLTF.

The genes are TRBV28 and TRBJ2-7, with 10 bases aligning to TRBD1. Looked up from germline, CDR1 is MDHEN and CDR2 is SYDVKM. This CDR3 region has 14 residues. The CDR3 sequence: CANSPEGQGTWQYV. CDR3 DNA sequence: TGTGCCAACAGTCCGGAGGGACAGGGGACATGGCAGTACGTC.

The rearrangement joins TRBV7-9 to TRBJ1-2; D remains unclear. Trimming removed 1 base from V and 2 bases from J, with 8 bases in between. The length of the CDR3 is 14 residues. Germline values: CDR1 SEHNR, CDR2 FQNEAQ (reference sequence). Here the CDR3 DNA reads TGTGCCAGCAGCTTAGAGGGATTAAACTATGGCTACACCTTC. This translates into CASSLEGLNYGYTF. Using reference TRBV7-9 and TRBJ1-2 for the parts outside the CDR3, the full variable domain is DTGVSQNPRHKITKRGQNVTFRCDPISEHNRLYWYRQTLGQGPEFLTYFQNEAQLEKSRLLSDRFSAERPKGSFSTLEIQRTEQGDSAMYLCASSLEGLNYGYTFGSGTRLTVV.

The DNA of the CDR3 is TGTGCCAGTAGTATAACGACAGGGGATCAGCCCCAGCATTTT. It translates to CASSITTGDQPQHF. The rearrangement joins TRBV19 to TRBJ1-5; TRBD1 matches 8 bases. The CDR3 is 14 residues long. The trim removed 2 bases at V and 5 bases at J, leaving 2 bases unmatched. In germline, CDR1 is LNHDA, CDR2 SQIVND (reference sequence).

About this clonotype: This may stem from a read error, because a much larger clone lies one nucleotide away. V gene TRBV28 combines with J gene TRBJ1-4; 8 bases agree with TRBD1. The CDR3 consists of 17 residues. Looked up from germline, CDR1 is MDHEN and CDR2 is SYDVKM. In DNA, the CDR3 is TGTGCCAACAGTTCCCTCCTTGCAGGGGGCAAGAGTGAAAAACTGTTTTTT. Translation: CANSSLLAGGKSEKLFF.

With respect to this clonotype: A read error may be the cause here, since a much bigger clone is one base away. This CDR3 reads CASSLRGGFFF. The CDR3, as DNA: TGTGCCAGCAGCCTGAGGGGGGGTTTCTTCTTC. This chain uses TRBV7-2 with TRBJ2-5, with a possible D match to TRBD2 (7 bases). The CDR3 runs to 11 residues. Germline values: CDR1 SGHTA, CDR2 FQGNSA.

The J gene is TRBJ2-5, the V gene TRBV29-1, with a possible D match to TRBD2 (6 bases). Germline CDR1 and CDR2: SQVTM and ANQGSEA. V was shortened by 4 bases and J by 4 bases, with 13 bases between the two germline ends. The CDR3 totals 13 residues. Written as DNA, the CDR3 is TGCAGCGTTGTCTCGGGGGTTGGAGAGACCCAGTACTTC. Its translation: CSVVSGVGETQYF.

This clonotype appeared a few times. This sequence joins TRBV29-1 and TRBJ2-2; TRBD1 aligns across 8 bases. The CDR3 runs 15 residues. V trimming: 2 bases; J trimming: 2 bases; junction bases outside the gene matches: 4. The germline V gene has CDR1 SQVTM and CDR2 ANQGSEA. In DNA, the CDR3 is TGCAGCGTTGAACTACAGGGGGTTAACACCGGGGAGCTGTTTTTT. It encodes CSVELQGVNTGELFF.